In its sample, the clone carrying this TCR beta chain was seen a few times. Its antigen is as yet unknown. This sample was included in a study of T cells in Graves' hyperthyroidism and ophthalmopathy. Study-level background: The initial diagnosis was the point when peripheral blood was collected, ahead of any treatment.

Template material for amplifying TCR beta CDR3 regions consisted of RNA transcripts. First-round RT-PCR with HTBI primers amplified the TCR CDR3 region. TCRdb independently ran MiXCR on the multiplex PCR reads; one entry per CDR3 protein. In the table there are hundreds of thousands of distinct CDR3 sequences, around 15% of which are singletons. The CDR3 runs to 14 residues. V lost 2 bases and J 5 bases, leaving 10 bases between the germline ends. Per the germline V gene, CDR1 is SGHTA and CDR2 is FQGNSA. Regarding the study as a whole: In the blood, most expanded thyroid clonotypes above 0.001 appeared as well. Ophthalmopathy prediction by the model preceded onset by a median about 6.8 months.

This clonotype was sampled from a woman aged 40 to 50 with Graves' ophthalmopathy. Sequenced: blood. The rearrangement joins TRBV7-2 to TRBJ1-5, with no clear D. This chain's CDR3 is CASSLSQYDQPQHF. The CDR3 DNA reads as TGTGCCAGCAGCTTATCACAGTACGATCAGCCCCAGCATTTT.